These 5 T cell receptor beta chains came from one sample sequenced in a study of blood T cell repertoires in COVID-19. Data came from immunoSEQ multiplex PCR; TCRdb stores just in-frame clones and leaves some out. The sample has 150,000 or so clones, about 80% seen once; the top ten hold over 9%. The sequenced sample was PBMCs or T cells enriched from blood (not recorded which). These receptors all stem from a man aged 45-65 years who had recovered from COVID-19.

The chain uses TRBV19 and TRBJ2-5; D possibly corresponds to TRBD1 (6 bases). CDR3 length: 14 amino acids. With 5 bases removed from V and 4 bases from J, the gap between germline ends came to 14 bases. Germline V gene lookup returns CDR1 LNHDA and CDR2 SQIVND (reference sequence). The CDR3 nucleotides are TGTGCCAGTAGTCAGGGGCCAGTGGGAGAGACCCAGTACTTC. Encoded protein: CASSQGPVGETQYF.

This chain uses TRBV29-1 with TRBJ1-1; D is unclear. The CDR3 sequence is 11 residues long. Germline V gene data show CDR1 as SQVTM and CDR2 as ANQGSEA. In nucleotides, the CDR3 is TGCCTGGGGAGGGAGAACACTGAAGCTTTCTTT. Protein product: CLGRENTEAFF.

The chain employs TRBV13 and TRBJ1-6; 7 nucleotides agree with TRBD1. The germline V gene has CDR1 PRHDT and CDR2 FYEKMQ (reference sequence). V lost 8 bases and J lost 6; bases outside the gene matches: 10. The CDR3 runs 15 residues. The CDR3 DNA is TGTGCCAGCGGCATCCCGGGACAGTTTAATTCACCCCTCCACTTT. Residues: CASGIPGQFNSPLHF.

V usage is TRBV12-3 or TRBV12-4 and J usage is TRBJ2-3; perhaps TRBD2 as D (5 bases). V lost 4 bases and J lost 4, with 9 bases in between. The CDR3 runs to 13 residues. CDR3 loop: CASSSLAPDTQYF. CDR3 sequence (DNA): TGTGCCAGCAGTTCCCTAGCTCCAGATACGCAGTATTTT.

This chain's CDR3 is CAIRDEGTTSYEQYF. The CDR3 bases are TGTGCCATCAGGGACGAGGGGACAACCTCCTACGAGCAGTACTTC. V usage is TRBV10-3 and J usage is TRBJ2-7; D is perhaps TRBD1 (6 bases). Germline CDR1 is ENHRY and CDR2 is SYGVKD. V lost 6 bases and J lost 0, with 15 bases in between. CDR3 length: 15 residues.